This T cell receptor (beta chain) was profiled in a study of T-cell reconstitution after alpha-beta-depleted transplantation in children. Study-level points and caveats: Newly produced T cells mostly accounted for T-cell counts and diversity one year post-transplant. By about two months after transplant, alpha-beta T cells reportedly arose from several hundred graft clones that had expanded.

Researchers prepared the TCRbeta library using unique molecular identifiers, the study reports. TCRdb re-derived calls from the PCR reads in MiXCR, one entry per CDR3 protein. Of around 250,000 distinct CDR3 sequences in the sample, roughly 8.2% were seen once. Regarding this clonotype: Its antigen is as yet unknown.

This TCR came from a male patient between 5 and 17 years old who had a stem cell transplant for acute lymphoblastic leukemia, so the T cells may come from the graft donor. Sequencing used PBMCs, mostly from graft donor cells, obtained 180 days after TCRalphabeta/CD19-depleted stem cell transplant.

The CDR3 reads CASRVAGVLGNEQFF. For the CDR3, the DNA is TGTGCCAGTAGGGTAGCGGGAGTTTTGGGCAATGAGCAGTTCTTC. This chain uses TRBV19 with TRBJ2-1; 9 bases match TRBD2. The ends lost 6 bases at V and 6 bases at J; junction bases unmatched: 9. This CDR3 spans 15 amino acids. Per the germline V gene, CDR1 is LNHDA and CDR2 is SQIVND (reference sequence).